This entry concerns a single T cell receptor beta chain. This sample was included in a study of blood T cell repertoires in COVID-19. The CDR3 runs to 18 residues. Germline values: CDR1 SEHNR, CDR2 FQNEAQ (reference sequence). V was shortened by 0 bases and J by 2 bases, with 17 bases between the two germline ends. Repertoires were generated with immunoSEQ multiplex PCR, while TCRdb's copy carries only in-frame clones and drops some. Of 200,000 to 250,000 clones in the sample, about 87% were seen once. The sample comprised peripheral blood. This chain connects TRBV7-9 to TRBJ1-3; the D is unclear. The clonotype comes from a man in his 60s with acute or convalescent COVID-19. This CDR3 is CASSLAGGALHPGNTIYF. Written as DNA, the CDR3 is TGTGCCAGCAGCTTAGCAGGCGGCGCTCTCCACCCTGGAAACACCATATATTTT.